The clone carrying this T cell receptor beta chain was recorded only once. Ages ranged from 18 to 89 years, with residence in 24 US areas. Self-reported history from a screening survey and questionnaire set each donor's cohort. During the 2 weeks before they entered the study, exposed participants had met someone with a PCR-confirmed or clinician-diagnosed COVID-19 case. This CDR3 spans 13 amino acids. CDR1 and CDR2 (germline): MDHEN, SYDVKM. Losses at the gene ends were 10 bases for V and 5 bases for J; bases not matched to a gene: 8. The data originate from a study of blood T cell repertoires in COVID-19. Original handling: For nucleated cells, counts were estimated from reference gene primer amplification. Libraries were prepared by immunoSEQ multiplex PCR; TCRdb keeps only in-frame clonotypes and omits some of them. From that table come the V and J calls and clone size; the DNA was used to work out D and trimming. The repertoire holds some 320,000 clones, with about nine tenths as singletons.

V usage is TRBV28 and J usage is TRBJ2-3; 8 bases map to TRBD1. Specimen: PBMCs or T cells enriched from blood (not recorded which). This clonotype was obtained from a woman aged 50 to 60 who had been exposed to COVID-19. In DNA, the CDR3 is TGTGCCAACAGGGGGGCCGGTCGAGATACGCAGTATTTT. Protein sequence: CANRGAGRDTQYF.